These 20 T cell receptor beta chains were all obtained from the same sample, sequenced in a study of T-cell reconstitution after alpha-beta-depleted transplantation in children. Preparation of the TCRbeta library was carried out with unique molecular identifiers. TCRdb used MiXCR to reprocess the PCR reads, holding one entry per CDR3 protein. The table lists just under 550,000 distinct CDR3 sequences, around 18% of them singletons. Sample: PBMCs from the stem cell graft donor, taken from the stem cell graft. Source of these receptors: a human donor who donated a stem cell graft to a child with acute lymphoblastic leukemia.

The V gene is TRBV12-3 or TRBV12-4, the J gene TRBJ2-7; 7 positions match TRBD1. Germline trimming cut 2 bases from V and 12 bases from J; bases unmatched to any gene: 7. The CDR3 extends over 12 amino acids. DNA for the CDR3: TGTGCCAGCAGTTTAACTCAGGGGGTCGGGTACTTC. Translated, it gives CASSLTQGVGYF.

This chain joins TRBV9 and TRBJ1-3, with D uncertain. Germline CDR1 and CDR2: SGDLS and YYNGEE. Trimming removed 0 bases at V and 0 bases at J, with 10 bases between. CDR3 length equals 16 residues. The CDR3 nucleotides are TGTGCCAGCAGCGTAGCTCCGGGGAGCTCTGGAAACACCATATATTTT. Translation: CASSVAPGSSGNTIYF.

V gene TRBV30 combines with J gene TRBJ2-7, with 7 nucleotides matching TRBD1. The CDR3 runs 14 residues. Germline values: CDR1 GTSNPN, CDR2 SVGIG (reference sequence). Trimming removed 4 bases from V and 5 bases from J; junction bases left unmatched: 11. CDR3 nucleotides: TGTGCCTGGACTGAGGGGGCTCCACACCACGAGCAGTACTTC. Translating it yields CAWTEGAPHHEQYF.

This clonotype was found many times. The J gene is TRBJ1-4, the V gene TRBV2; 12 positions agree with TRBD1. The CDR3 has 16 amino acids. V lost 6 bases, J lost 4 bases, and 6 bases stayed unmatched. CDR1 is SNHLY, CDR2 FYNNEI, per germline. The CDR3 nucleotides are TGTGCCAGCAGCCCCGGGACAGGGGGCCGTAATGAAAAACTGTTTTTT. This translates into CASSPGTGGRNEKLFF.

The genes are TRBV12-3 or TRBV12-4 and TRBJ2-7, with 8 bases fitting TRBD1. The CDR3 extends over 15 amino acids. V shed 7 bases, J shed 0 bases, and the junction held 8 bases outside the gene matches. The CDR3 protein is CASKSGGTGSYEQYF. Written as DNA, the CDR3 is TGTGCCAGCAAAAGTGGGGGGACAGGCTCCTACGAGCAGTACTTC.

This clonotype was detected only a few times. The V gene is TRBV15, the J gene TRBJ2-5; perhaps TRBD1 as D (6 bases). Trimming took off 4 bases at V and 5 bases at J, with 14 bases between the two ends. The CDR3 runs 14 residues. Per the germline V gene, CDR1 is LNHNV and CDR2 is YYDKDF (reference sequence). The CDR3 spells CATSNRQAKETQYF. The CDR3 nucleotides read TGTGCCACCAGCAACCGACAGGCCAAGGAGACCCAGTACTTC.

The sample holds a few counts of this clonotype. The chain joins TRBV12-3 or TRBV12-4 to TRBJ2-7, with a weak D call TRBD2 (6 bases). V was shortened by 8 bases and J by 9 bases, with 14 bases between the two germline ends. There are 11 residues in the CDR3. The CDR3 nucleotides read TGTGCCAGCCGAGGGCACGGGGGGCAGTACTTC. Amino acid sequence: CASRGHGGQYF.

This clonotype was seen a handful of times. This sequence joins TRBV3-1 and TRBJ2-1; D is unclear. Germline CDR1 reads LGHDT; CDR2 reads YNNKEL (reference sequence). Trimming pared 0 bases from V and 0 bases from J, leaving 9 bases between. The CDR3 spans 16 residues. CDR3 residues: CASSQESQSSYNEQFF. CDR3 coding DNA: TGTGCCAGCAGCCAAGAAAGCCAGAGCTCCTACAATGAGCAGTTCTTC.

In this sample, this clonotype turned up many times. The CDR3 coding sequence is TGTGCCAGCAGCAGGGTTTCAAGTGAAAAACTGTTTTTT. This sequence encodes CASSRVSSEKLFF. This chain uses TRBV5-6 with TRBJ1-4; D ambiguous. This CDR3 comprises 13 residues. Germline V gene sequence: CDR1 SGHDT, CDR2 YYEEEE. The V gene lost 4 bases and the J gene lost 7 bases, with 11 bases spanning the gap.

This clonotype was detected only a few times. The chain's CDR3 is CASSPVERQGPHSRQYF. Here the CDR3 DNA reads TGTGCCAGCAGCCCAGTCGAGAGGCAGGGCCCGCACAGTAGGCAGTATTTT. The chain combines TRBV7-9 with TRBJ2-3; perhaps TRBD1 as D (5 bases). The V gene's germline CDR1 is SEHNR and CDR2 FQNEAQ (reference sequence). V lost 5 bases to trimming and J lost 11 bases, with 29 bases between them. The CDR3 is 17 residues long.

The chain is built from TRBV27 and TRBJ1-1; D is uncertain. V lost 0 bases and J 4 bases, leaving 9 bases between the germline ends. This CDR3 has 14 amino acids. Germline V gives CDR1 MNHEY, CDR2 SMNVEV (reference sequence). The CDR3 DNA is TGTGCCAGCAGTTTATCGTATGCAGGCACTGAAGCTTTCTTT. Translating it yields CASSLSYAGTEAFF.

The J gene is TRBJ1-4, the V gene TRBV6-2 or TRBV6-3; D call uncertain. With 2 bases removed from V and 3 bases from J, the gap between germline ends came to 7 bases. Germline-derived CDR1 and CDR2 are MNHEY and SVGEGT. The CDR3 is 14 amino acids. This CDR3 reads CASSYALPNEKLFF. In DNA, the CDR3 is TGTGCCAGCAGTTACGCGCTTCCTAATGAAAAACTGTTTTTT.

The chain employs TRBV20-1 and TRBJ2-7; 7 positions match TRBD2. Per germline, CDR1 DFQATT and CDR2 SNEGSKA (reference sequence). Losses at the gene ends were 6 bases for V and 0 bases for J; bases not matched to a gene: 11. There are 15 residues in the CDR3. The CDR3 DNA reads as TGCAGTGCCCACCCAAGCGGGGTTAACTCCTACGAGCAGTACTTC. Amino acid sequence: CSAHPSGVNSYEQYF.

The chain carries TRBV3-1 and TRBJ1-3; D remains ambiguous. CDR1 and CDR2 from the germline V gene are LGHDT and YNNKEL (reference sequence). V gave up 0 bases and J gave up 0 bases, with 6 bases separating them. CDR3 length: 15 amino acids. CDR3: CASSQDSTSGNTIYF. Here the CDR3 DNA reads TGTGCCAGCAGCCAAGATAGCACCTCTGGAAACACCATATATTTT.

This chain connects TRBV12-3 or TRBV12-4 to TRBJ1-1; the match to TRBD1 covers 7 bases. Trimming removed 8 bases from V and 0 bases from J; junction bases left unmatched: 12. CDR3 length equals 16 residues. The CDR3 spells CASCRDRRPMNTEAFF. CDR3 nucleotide sequence: TGTGCCAGCTGCCGGGACAGAAGACCCATGAACACTGAAGCTTTCTTT.

V is TRBV29-1 and J is TRBJ2-2; no reliable D call. Trimming shortened V by 7 bases and J by 6 bases, and 12 bases separated the two germline ends. Germline V gene sequence: CDR1 SQVTM, CDR2 ANQGSEA. The CDR3 runs 12 residues. For the CDR3, the DNA is TGCAGCGCCCAGGCCGGGCCCGGGGAGCTGTTTTTT. The encoded protein is CSAQAGPGELFF.

This chain joins TRBV7-9 and TRBJ2-7; weak D call: TRBD2 (6 bases). The CDR3 consists of 19 residues. V was trimmed by 1 base and J by 1 base, leaving 23 bases between them. Per the germline V gene, CDR1 is SEHNR and CDR2 is FQNEAQ (reference sequence). CDR3 in DNA: TGTGCCAGCAGCTTAGTTTCCCTCTGGCGGGACGTGCTATCCTACGAGCAGTACTTC. This codes for CASSLVSLWRDVLSYEQYF.

This clonotype showed up just a few times. The chain employs TRBV6-5 and TRBJ1-2, with a possible D match to TRBD1 (5 bases). In germline, CDR1 is MNHEY, CDR2 SVGAGI. There are 14 residues in the CDR3. Trimming shortened V by 0 bases and J by 0 bases, and 5 bases separated the two germline ends. CDR3 in DNA: TGTGCCAGCAGTTACTCGACAGCTAACTATGGCTACACCTTC. Its protein is CASSYSTANYGYTF.

This clonotype has ten or more counts. The V and J genes are TRBV7-6 and TRBJ2-2, with 7 bases identical to TRBD2. Germline values: CDR1 SGHVS, CDR2 FNYEAQ. V was pared by 10 bases and J by 7 bases, with 15 bases of the junction left unmatched. CDR3 size: 15 residues. Written as DNA, the CDR3 is TGTGCCACTCAAGCGTTGAGCGGGACTGGCGGGGAGCTGTTTTTT. Encoded protein: CATQALSGTGGELFF.

This clonotype was found a few times. This rearrangement joins TRBV19 to TRBJ1-5; D call uncertain. The V gene lost 1 base and the J gene lost 0 bases, with 13 bases spanning the gap. Germline V gene data show CDR1 as LNHDA and CDR2 as SQIVND (reference sequence). The CDR3 loop spans 17 amino acids. CDR3 nucleotides: TGTGCCAGTAGTATAGGACGGCGGAACTATAGCAATCAGCCCCAGCATTTT. It is translated as CASSIGRRNYSNQPQHF.